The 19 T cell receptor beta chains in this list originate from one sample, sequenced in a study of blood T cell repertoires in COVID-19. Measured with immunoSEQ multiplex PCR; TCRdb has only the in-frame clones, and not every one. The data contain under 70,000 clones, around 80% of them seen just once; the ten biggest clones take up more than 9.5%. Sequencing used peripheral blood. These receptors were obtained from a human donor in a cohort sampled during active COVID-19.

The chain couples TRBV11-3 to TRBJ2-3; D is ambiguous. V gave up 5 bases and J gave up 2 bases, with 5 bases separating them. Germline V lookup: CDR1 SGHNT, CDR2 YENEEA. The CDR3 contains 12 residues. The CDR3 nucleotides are TGTGCCAGCAGCCTTAACACAGATACGCAGTATTTT. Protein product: CASSLNTDTQYF.

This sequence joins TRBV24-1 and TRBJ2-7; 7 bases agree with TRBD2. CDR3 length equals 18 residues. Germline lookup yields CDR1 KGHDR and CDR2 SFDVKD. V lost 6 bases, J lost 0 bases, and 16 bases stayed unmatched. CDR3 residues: CATSSPSARRGSSYEQYF. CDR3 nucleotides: TGTGCCACCAGTTCCCCTAGCGCAAGACGCGGGAGCTCCTACGAGCAGTACTTC.

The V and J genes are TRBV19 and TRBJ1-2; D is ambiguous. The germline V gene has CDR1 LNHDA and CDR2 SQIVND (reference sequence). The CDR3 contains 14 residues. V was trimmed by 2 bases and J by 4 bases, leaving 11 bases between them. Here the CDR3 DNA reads TGTGCCAGTAGTATAACGGAGGTGGGCTATGGCTACACCTTC. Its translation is CASSITEVGYGYTF. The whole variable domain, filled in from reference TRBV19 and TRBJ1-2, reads DGGITQSPKYLFRKEGQNVTLSCEQNLNHDAMYWYRQDPGQGLRLIYYSQIVNDFQKGDIAEGYSVSREKKESFPLTVTSAQKNPTAFYLCASSITEVGYGYTFGSGTRLTVV.

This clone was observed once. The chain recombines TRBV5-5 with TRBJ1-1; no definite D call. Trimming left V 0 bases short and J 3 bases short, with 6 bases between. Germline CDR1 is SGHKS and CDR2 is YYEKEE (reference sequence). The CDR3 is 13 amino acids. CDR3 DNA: TGTGCCAGCAGCTTGGCCAGCGACACTGAAGCTTTCTTT. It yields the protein CASSLASDTEAFF.

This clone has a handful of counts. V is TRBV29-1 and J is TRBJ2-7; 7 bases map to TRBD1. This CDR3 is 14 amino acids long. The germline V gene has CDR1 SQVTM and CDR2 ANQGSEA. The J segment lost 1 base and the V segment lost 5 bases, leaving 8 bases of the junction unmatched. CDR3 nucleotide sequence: TGCAGCGTTCAAGGACAGGCAACATCCTACGAGCAGTACTTC. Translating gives CSVQGQATSYEQYF.

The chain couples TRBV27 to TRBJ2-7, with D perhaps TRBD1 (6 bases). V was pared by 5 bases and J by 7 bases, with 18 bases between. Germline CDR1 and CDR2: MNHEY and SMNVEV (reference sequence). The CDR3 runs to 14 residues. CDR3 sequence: CASSEQGPSLEQYF. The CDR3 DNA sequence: TGTGCCAGCAGTGAACAGGGACCTTCTTTGGAGCAGTACTTC.

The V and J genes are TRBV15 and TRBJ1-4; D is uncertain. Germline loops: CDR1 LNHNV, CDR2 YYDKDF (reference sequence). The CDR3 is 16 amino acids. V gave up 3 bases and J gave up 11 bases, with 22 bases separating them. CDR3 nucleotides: TGTGCCACCAGCAGGGTGGAGGGTGGCAATCGGAAGAAACTGTTTTTT. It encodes CATSRVEGGNRKKLFF.

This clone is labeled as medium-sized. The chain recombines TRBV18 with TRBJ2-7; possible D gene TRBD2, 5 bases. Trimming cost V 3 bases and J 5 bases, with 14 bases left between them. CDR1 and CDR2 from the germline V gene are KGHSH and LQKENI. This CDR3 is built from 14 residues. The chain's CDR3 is CASSPLAYQNEQYF. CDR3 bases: TGTGCCAGCTCACCCCTAGCCTACCAAAACGAGCAGTACTTC. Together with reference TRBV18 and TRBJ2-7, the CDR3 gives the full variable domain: NAGVMQNPRHLVRRRGQEARLRCSPMKGHSHVYWYRQLPEEGLKFMVYLQKENIIDESGMPKERFSAEFPKEGPSILRIQQVVRGDSAAYFCASSPLAYQNEQYFGPGTRLTVT.

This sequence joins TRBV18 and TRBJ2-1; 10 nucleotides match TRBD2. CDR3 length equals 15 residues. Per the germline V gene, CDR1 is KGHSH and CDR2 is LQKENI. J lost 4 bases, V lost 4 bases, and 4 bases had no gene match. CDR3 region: CASSLGLAAYNEQFF. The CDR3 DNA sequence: TGTGCCAGCTCACTTGGACTAGCGGCTTACAATGAGCAGTTCTTC. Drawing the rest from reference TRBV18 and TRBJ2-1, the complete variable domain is NAGVMQNPRHLVRRRGQEARLRCSPMKGHSHVYWYRQLPEEGLKFMVYLQKENIIDESGMPKERFSAEFPKEGPSILRIQQVVRGDSAAYFCASSLGLAAYNEQFFGPGTRLTVL.

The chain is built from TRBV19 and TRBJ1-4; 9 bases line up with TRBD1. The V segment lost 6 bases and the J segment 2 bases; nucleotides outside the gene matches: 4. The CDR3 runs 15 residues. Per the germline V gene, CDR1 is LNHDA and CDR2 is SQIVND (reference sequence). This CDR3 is CASSTGTGTNEKLFF. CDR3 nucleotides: TGTGCCAGTAGCACGGGGACAGGGACTAATGAAAAACTGTTTTTT.

As DNA, the CDR3 is TGTGCCAGCAGCTTAGCCGCGTCGGGAGGAGGGGTTGAGCAGTTCTTC. This gives the protein CASSLAASGGGVEQFF. This rearrangement joins TRBV11-2 to TRBJ2-1; 7 nucleotides match TRBD2. Germline values: CDR1 SGHAT, CDR2 FQNNGV. V was clipped by 1 base and J by 9 bases; unmatched bases: 12. The CDR3 length is 16 residues.

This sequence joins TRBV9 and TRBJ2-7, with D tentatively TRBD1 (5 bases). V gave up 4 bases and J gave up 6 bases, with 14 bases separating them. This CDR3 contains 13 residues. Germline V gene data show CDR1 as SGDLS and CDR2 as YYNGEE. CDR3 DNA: TGTGCCAGCAGCCCAGGGCTTCCGGGCGAGCAGTACTTC. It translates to CASSPGLPGEQYF.

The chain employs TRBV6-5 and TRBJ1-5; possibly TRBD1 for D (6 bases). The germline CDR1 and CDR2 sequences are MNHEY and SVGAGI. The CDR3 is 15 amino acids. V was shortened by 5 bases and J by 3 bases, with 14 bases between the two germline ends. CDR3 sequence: CASSQGMDTNQPQHF. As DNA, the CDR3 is TGTGCCAGCAGTCAGGGGATGGACACCAATCAGCCCCAGCATTTT.

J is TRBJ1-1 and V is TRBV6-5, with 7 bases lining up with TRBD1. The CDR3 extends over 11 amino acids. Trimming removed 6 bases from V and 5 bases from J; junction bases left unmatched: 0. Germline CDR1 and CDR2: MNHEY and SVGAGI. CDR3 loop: CASRDRTEAFF. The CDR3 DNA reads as TGTGCCAGCAGGGACAGGACTGAAGCTTTCTTT.

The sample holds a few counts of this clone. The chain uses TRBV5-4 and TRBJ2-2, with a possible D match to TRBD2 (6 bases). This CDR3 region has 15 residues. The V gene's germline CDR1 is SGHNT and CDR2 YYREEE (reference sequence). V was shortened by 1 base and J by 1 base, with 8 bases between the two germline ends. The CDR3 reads CASSLREVNTGELFF. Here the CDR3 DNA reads TGTGCCAGCAGCTTGAGGGAGGTGAACACCGGGGAGCTGTTTTTT. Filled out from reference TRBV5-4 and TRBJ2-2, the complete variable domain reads ETGVTQSPTHLIKTRGQQVTLRCSSQSGHNTVSWYQQALGQGPQFIFQYYREEENGRGNFPPRFSGLQFPNYSSELNVNALELDDSALYLCASSLREVNTGELFFGEGSRLTVL.

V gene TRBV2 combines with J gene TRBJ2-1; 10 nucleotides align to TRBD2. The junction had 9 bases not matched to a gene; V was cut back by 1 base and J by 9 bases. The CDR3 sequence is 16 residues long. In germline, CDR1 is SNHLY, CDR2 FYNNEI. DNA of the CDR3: TGTGCCAGCAGTGAAGAGGGTCTAGCGGGAGTGCTTGAGCAGTTCTTC. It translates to CASSEEGLAGVLEQFF. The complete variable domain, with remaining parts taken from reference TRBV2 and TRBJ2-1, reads EPEVTQTPSHQVTQMGQEVILRCVPISNHLYFYWYRQILGQKVEFLVSFYNNEISEKSEIFDDQFSVERPDGSNFTLKIRSTKLEDSAMYFCASSEEGLAGVLEQFFGPGTRLTVL.

The CDR3 DNA sequence: TGTGCCAGCTCACCACCGCGCAGGGGTACACCTGGGGAGCTGTTTTTT. This gives the protein CASSPPRRGTPGELFF. The rearrangement joins TRBV18 to TRBJ2-2, with a tentative D call TRBD1 (6 bases). The CDR3 length is 16 residues. V was trimmed by 0 bases and J by 8 bases, leaving 16 bases between them. Germline V gives CDR1 KGHSH, CDR2 LQKENI. Together with reference TRBV18 and TRBJ2-2, the CDR3 gives the full variable domain: NAGVMQNPRHLVRRRGQEARLRCSPMKGHSHVYWYRQLPEEGLKFMVYLQKENIIDESGMPKERFSAEFPKEGPSILRIQQVVRGDSAAYFCASSPPRRGTPGELFFGEGSRLTVL.

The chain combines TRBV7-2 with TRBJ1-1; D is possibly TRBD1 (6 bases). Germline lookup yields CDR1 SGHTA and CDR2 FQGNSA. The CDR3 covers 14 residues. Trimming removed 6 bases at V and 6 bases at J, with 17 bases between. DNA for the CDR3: TGTGCCAGCAGTGTTGGGGGGGCGCGACCTGAAGCTTTCTTT. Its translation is CASSVGGARPEAFF.

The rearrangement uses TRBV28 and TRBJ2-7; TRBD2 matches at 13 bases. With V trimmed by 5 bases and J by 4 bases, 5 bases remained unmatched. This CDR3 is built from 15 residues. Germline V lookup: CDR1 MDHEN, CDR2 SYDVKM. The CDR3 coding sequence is TGTGCCAGCAGTCAACTAGCGGGAGGGCGGTACGAGCAGTACTTC. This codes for CASSQLAGGRYEQYF.